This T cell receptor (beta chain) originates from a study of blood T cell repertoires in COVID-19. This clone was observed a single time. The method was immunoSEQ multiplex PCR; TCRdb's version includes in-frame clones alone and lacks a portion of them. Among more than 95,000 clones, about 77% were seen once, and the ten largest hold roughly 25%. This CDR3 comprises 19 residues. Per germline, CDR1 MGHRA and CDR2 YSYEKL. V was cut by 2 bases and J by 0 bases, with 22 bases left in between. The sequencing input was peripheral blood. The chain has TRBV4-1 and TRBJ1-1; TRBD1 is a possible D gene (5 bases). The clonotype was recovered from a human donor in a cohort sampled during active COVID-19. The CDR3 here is CASSQPKGNSASMNTEAFF. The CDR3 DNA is TGCGCCAGCAGCCAACCAAAGGGGAACAGCGCTTCCATGAACACTGAAGCTTTCTTT.